This T cell receptor beta chain stems from a study of cytomegalovirus exposure and HLA in healthy donors. V gave up 4 bases and J gave up 7 bases; unmatched junction bases: 8. Germline V gene sequence: CDR1 MDHEN, CDR2 SYDVKM. This CDR3 has 15 amino acids. In the case of this clone: Its specificity is unknown.

The assay was immunoSEQ multiplex PCR, and TCRdb's table has in-frame clones only and misses some. The top ten clones hold less than 5.5% of a sample with about 150,000 clones, approximately 90% of them seen once. Study-level points and caveats: The study recorded 160 or so TCR beta chains that were cytomegalovirus-associated. In vitro testing confirmed three CMV-associated chains as specific for CMV antigens.

The gene calls are TRBV28 and TRBJ1-5, with 9 nucleotides matching TRBD1. The sequence was obtained from a man aged 18-30 years in good health and CMV-seropositive. What was sequenced was PBMCs. The CDR3 DNA is TGTGCCAGCAGTTCCTGGACAGGGGCGGCCCAGCCCCAGCATTTT. Protein product: CASSSWTGAAQPQHF.